Listed below are T cell receptor beta chains from one sample, sequenced in a study of Ad26.COV2.S vaccination and SARS-CoV-2 variants. Only in-frame clones appear in the TCRdb table, and some are missing; sequencing was by immunoSEQ multiplex PCR. This sample has approximately 420,000 clones; approximately 90% occur once, and the top ten carry 3.5%. Sample: peripheral blood, taken in a trial of Ad26.COV2.S vaccine versus placebo. These receptors all stem from a person aged 18-60 years who received the Ad26.COV2.S COVID-19 vaccine or a placebo. Both conserved end residues are part of each CDR3. Fields, in order: V gene, J gene, D gene, clone size, CDR3 protein, CDR3 DNA. A D gene is named only where the DNA matches it firmly. The size entry is marked missing in some rows and otherwise reads once, few, many or a size class.

v_gene: TRBV4-3
j_gene: TRBJ2-7
d_gene: NA
abundance: NA
CDR3aa: CASSHDLASYEQYF
CDR3nt: TGCGCCAGCAGCCACGATTTGGCTTCCTACGAGCAGTACTTC

v_gene: TRBV24-1
j_gene: TRBJ1-2
d_gene: NA
abundance: NA
CDR3aa: CATPGNGYTF
CDR3nt: TGTGCCACCCCGGGGAATGGCTACACCTTC

v_gene: TRBV6-1
j_gene: TRBJ2-2
d_gene: NA
abundance: NA
CDR3aa: CASSEGTNTGELFF
CDR3nt: TGTGCCAGCAGTGAGGGGACGAACACCGGGGAGCTGTTTTTT

v_gene: TRBV21-1
j_gene: TRBJ1-1
d_gene: NA
abundance: NA
CDR3aa: CASSQRGTDPNTEAFF
CDR3nt: TGTGCCAGCAGCCAAAGAGGAACAGACCCGAACACTGAAGCTTTCTTT

v_gene: TRBV5-1
j_gene: TRBJ2-1
d_gene: TRBD2
abundance: once
CDR3aa: CASSLAGGGAYNEQFF
CDR3nt: TGCGCCAGCAGCTTGGCCGGCGGGGGAGCCTACAATGAGCAGTTCTTC

v_gene: TRBV18
j_gene: TRBJ1-5
d_gene: NA
abundance: once
CDR3aa: CASSGTPYQPQHF
CDR3nt: TGTGCCAGCTCAGGGACACCCTATCAGCCCCAGCATTTT

v_gene: TRBV5-1
j_gene: TRBJ2-3
d_gene: NA
abundance: NA
CDR3aa: CASRNQGPPRTDTQYF
CDR3nt: TGCGCCAGCAGGAATCAGGGTCCCCCGCGCACAGATACGCAGTATTTT

v_gene: TRBV19
j_gene: TRBJ2-6
d_gene: NA
abundance: NA
CDR3aa: CASSPTGTGANVLTF
CDR3nt: TGTGCCAGTAGTCCTACAGGGACTGGGGCCAACGTCCTGACTTTC

v_gene: TRBV3-1/TRBV3-2
j_gene: TRBJ2-5
d_gene: NA
abundance: NA
CDR3aa: CASSQDRGLGGGRETQYF
CDR3nt: TGTGCCAGCAGCCAAGATCGGGGACTGGGAGGGGGTCGGGAGACCCAGTACTTC

v_gene: TRBV6-1
j_gene: TRBJ1-5
d_gene: TRBD1
abundance: NA
CDR3aa: CASSEGPGQGPNQPQHF
CDR3nt: TGTGCCAGCAGTGAAGGACCGGGACAGGGACCCAATCAGCCCCAGCATTTT

v_gene: TRBV11-2
j_gene: TRBJ2-3
d_gene: TRBD1
abundance: once
CDR3aa: CASSLGGQGSTDTQYF
CDR3nt: TGTGCCAGCAGCTTGGGGGGACAGGGAAGCACAGATACGCAGTATTTT

v_gene: TRBV18
j_gene: TRBJ2-5
d_gene: NA
abundance: NA
CDR3aa: CASSPQGGAMVETQYF
CDR3nt: TGTGCCAGCTCACCGCAAGGGGGGGCGATGGTGGAGACCCAGTACTTC

v_gene: TRBV20-1
j_gene: TRBJ2-7
d_gene: NA
abundance: NA
CDR3aa: CSASRGGAAYEQYF
CDR3nt: TGCAGTGCTAGTAGAGGGGGGGCTGCATACGAGCAGTACTTC

v_gene: TRBV7-2
j_gene: TRBJ2-5
d_gene: NA
abundance: NA
CDR3aa: CASSSFEGETQYF
CDR3nt: TGTGCCAGCAGCTCCTTCGAGGGGGAGACCCAGTACTTC

v_gene: TRBV6-5
j_gene: TRBJ1-2
d_gene: NA
abundance: NA
CDR3aa: CASSIRVNYGYTF
CDR3nt: TGTGCCAGCAGTATCAGGGTTAACTATGGCTACACCTTC

v_gene: TRBV11-2
j_gene: TRBJ2-5
d_gene: NA
abundance: NA
CDR3aa: CASSLSETQYF
CDR3nt: TGTGCCAGCAGCTTATCTGAGACCCAGTACTTC

v_gene: TRBV5-4
j_gene: TRBJ2-7
d_gene: TRBD1
abundance: NA
CDR3aa: CASRPQGADEQYF
CDR3nt: TGTGCCAGCAGACCACAGGGGGCCGACGAGCAGTACTTC

v_gene: TRBV2
j_gene: TRBJ2-3
d_gene: NA
abundance: NA
CDR3aa: CASGRGDTQYF
CDR3nt: TGTGCCAGTGGGCGGGGAGATACGCAGTATTTT

v_gene: TRBV12-3/TRBV12-4
j_gene: TRBJ2-3
d_gene: NA
abundance: NA
CDR3aa: CASRRTDTQYF
CDR3nt: TGTGCCAGCAGACGCACAGATACGCAGTATTTT

v_gene: TRBV2
j_gene: TRBJ1-2
d_gene: TRBD1
abundance: NA
CDR3aa: CASSEVPDRGNGYTF
CDR3nt: TGTGCCAGCAGTGAAGTCCCCGACAGGGGCAATGGCTACACCTTC

v_gene: TRBV5-1
j_gene: TRBJ1-1
d_gene: NA
abundance: NA
CDR3aa: CASSSQGGAEAFF
CDR3nt: TGCGCCAGCAGCTCTCAAGGCGGGGCTGAAGCTTTCTTT

v_gene: TRBV3-1/TRBV3-2
j_gene: TRBJ1-1
d_gene: NA
abundance: few
CDR3aa: CASSQDTGAEAFF
CDR3nt: TGTGCCAGCAGCCAAGATACGGGAGCTGAAGCTTTCTTT

v_gene: TRBV15
j_gene: TRBJ2-5
d_gene: NA
abundance: NA
CDR3aa: CATSRDQAEQETQYF
CDR3nt: TGTGCCACCAGCAGAGATCAGGCAGAGCAAGAGACCCAGTACTTC

v_gene: TRBV28
j_gene: TRBJ1-2
d_gene: TRBD1
abundance: NA
CDR3aa: CAAGGWGYTF
CDR3nt: TGTGCCGCAGGGGGGTGGGGCTACACCTTC

v_gene: TRBV2
j_gene: TRBJ2-7
d_gene: NA
abundance: once
CDR3aa: CASTHSTSYEQYF
CDR3nt: TGTGCCAGCACCCACTCGACTTCATACGAGCAGTACTTC

v_gene: TRBV5-5
j_gene: TRBJ2-3
d_gene: NA
abundance: NA
CDR3aa: CASLVGVEGGLGDTQYF
CDR3nt: TGTGCCAGCCTTGTGGGGGTGGAGGGGGGACTGGGAGATACGCAGTATTTT

v_gene: TRBV18
j_gene: TRBJ1-1
d_gene: NA
abundance: NA
CDR3aa: CASSPSTENTEAFF
CDR3nt: TGTGCCAGCTCACCGTCAACAGAGAACACTGAAGCTTTCTTT

v_gene: TRBV10-3
j_gene: TRBJ2-5
d_gene: TRBD2
abundance: NA
CDR3aa: CATKTSGQETQYF
CDR3nt: TGTGCCACCAAGACTAGCGGGCAAGAGACCCAGTACTTC

v_gene: TRBV7-6
j_gene: TRBJ1-1
d_gene: NA
abundance: NA
CDR3aa: CASSLAGATEAFF
CDR3nt: TGTGCCAGCAGCTTAGCCGGGGCCACTGAAGCTTTCTTT

v_gene: TRBV2
j_gene: TRBJ2-1
d_gene: TRBD2
abundance: NA
CDR3aa: CASSSGGAYNEQFF
CDR3nt: TGTGCCAGCAGTAGCGGGGGGGCCTACAATGAGCAGTTCTTC